The rows below give T cell receptor beta chains drawn from one sample of a study of T-cell memory formation after mild COVID-19. MiXCR, applied by TCRdb to the 5' RACE reads, yields one record per CDR3 protein. Among over 45,000 distinct CDR3 sequences listed, approximately 9% were seen once. Sequenced input: PBMCs or a T cell subset sorted from them (not recorded which). These receptors came from an adult woman who had mild COVID-19 (a few samples of this study predate the infection). Cell type and time point are not known. Each CDR3 is given with its conserved first and last residue. D genes are given only for firm matches. The size field is filled for only some rows; it gives once, few, many or a size class.

D	size	length	V	J	DNA	CDR3
.	.	14	TRBV20-1	TRBJ1-3	TGCAGTGCTAGCACCCAGGGAGCTGGAAACACCATATATTTT	CSASTQGAGNTIYF
.	few	14	TRBV3-1	TRBJ2-4	TGTGCCAGCAGCCGAGGTGGGACAACAAACATTCAGTACTTC	CASSRGGTTNIQYF
.	few	13	TRBV10-3	TRBJ2-1	TGTGCCATCAGTGAGTCTCTGGGCGGTGAGCAGTTCTTC	CAISESLGGEQFF
.	many	15	TRBV5-1	TRBJ1-1	TGCGCCAGCATGACCGGCGGGGGGATGAACACTGAAGCTTTCTTT	CASMTGGGMNTEAFF
.	many	13	TRBV7-3	TRBJ2-7	TGTGCCAGCAGCCCCTCCGGGAGCTACGAGCAGTACTTC	CASSPSGSYEQYF
.	few	11	TRBV20-1	TRBJ1-2	TGCAGTGCTAGAGATGACAGGTTAATAACCTTC	CSARDDRLITF
TRBD2	many	18	TRBV7-8	TRBJ2-7	TGTGCCAGCAGCCCCCGGATAGTGACTAGCGGGGGGTCCTACGAGCAGTACTTC	CASSPRIVTSGGSYEQYF
TRBD1	.	15	TRBV12-3/TRBV12-4	TRBJ2-3	TGTGCCAGTGTGACCGGGACAGGGTATACAGATACGCAGTATTTT	CASVTGTGYTDTQYF
.	.	14	TRBV12-3/TRBV12-4	TRBJ1-5	TGTGCCAGCAGTTTAGGCGGAGACGCTCAGCCCCAGCATTTT	CASSLGGDAQPQHF
TRBD1	.	16	TRBV4-2	TRBJ2-7	TGTGCCAGCAGCCAGACACCGGGACAGGGGGCGTACGAGCAGTACTTC	CASSQTPGQGAYEQYF
.	.	12	TRBV6-1	TRBJ1-6	TGTGCCAGCAGTGAATCCCTCTCACCCCTCCACTTT	CASSESLSPLHF
.	few	16	TRBV7-2	TRBJ2-7	TGTGCCAGCAGCCCTCTTGCCCGGGGCACCTCCTACGAGCAGTACTTC	CASSPLARGTSYEQYF
TRBD1	many	15	TRBV5-1	TRBJ2-3	TGCGCCAGCAGCTTGGATAACAGGGGGCCAGATACGCAGTATTTT	CASSLDNRGPDTQYF
.	.	13	TRBV2	TRBJ1-2	TGTGCCAGCAGTGAAAAGGGGGGTCTCGGCTACACCTTC	CASSEKGGLGYTF
.	few	14	TRBV23-1	TRBJ2-7	TGCGCCAGCACCACGCCGGACCGCCCTTACGAGCAGTACTTC	CASTTPDRPYEQYF
TRBD1	many	14	TRBV7-9	TRBJ1-1	TGTGCCAGCAGCAAGGGGGCCAGGAACACTGAAGCTTTCTTT	CASSKGARNTEAFF
TRBD2	many	13	TRBV9	TRBJ2-5	TGTGCCAGCAGCGACTCAACGGGGGGGACCCAGTACTTC	CASSDSTGGTQYF
TRBD2	few	15	TRBV20-1	TRBJ2-5	TGCAGTGCTAGATCAACCGGACTAGCTTTGGGGACCCAGTACTTC	CSARSTGLALGTQYF
.	.	11	TRBV29-1	TRBJ1-1	TGCAGTGGGGTTTGGGGCACTGAAGCTTTCTTT	CSGVWGTEAFF
TRBD2	.	19	TRBV25-1	TRBJ2-4	TGTGCCAGCAGTGCAAGACTAGCGGGGGGGCCGAAGTCCAAAAACATTCAGTACTTC	CASSARLAGGPKSKNIQYF
TRBD1	.	15	TRBV12-3/TRBV12-4	TRBJ1-4	TGTGCCAGCAGTTTTGGACAGGGTGTAGGAGAAAAACTGTTTTTT	CASSFGQGVGEKLFF
TRBD1	.	14	TRBV7-2	TRBJ1-2	TGTGCCAGCAGTTCACCGACAGGGGGCTATGGCTACACCTTC	CASSSPTGGYGYTF
TRBD1	.	14	TRBV11-2	TRBJ1-2	TGTGCCAGCAGCCCTGGACAGGGAAACTATGGCTACACCTTC	CASSPGQGNYGYTF
TRBD1	few	15	TRBV19	TRBJ2-7	TGTGCCAGTAGCTTTGCGGGACAGGGTTCCTACGAGCAGTACTTC	CASSFAGQGSYEQYF
.	many	14	TRBV7-2	TRBJ2-1	TGTGCCAGCAGCTTGACTAGTACCTACAATGAGCAGTTCTTC	CASSLTSTYNEQFF
TRBD1	many	16	TRBV6-5	TRBJ1-2	TGTGCCACGGGGTACCCACCGGCGGGACAGGGTCATGGCTACACCTTC	CATGYPPAGQGHGYTF
.	.	16	TRBV20-1	TRBJ1-1	TGCAGTGGGATACTCCAAGAGCGGTCTCCGGGGACTGAAGCTTTCTTT	CSGILQERSPGTEAFF
.	few	16	TRBV5-6	TRBJ2-4	TGTGCCAGCAGCTTGCTGAGGCAGGGGGCCAAAAACATTCAGTACTTC	CASSLLRQGAKNIQYF